This is a list of T cell receptor beta chains from one sample in a study of CD8+ T cells in alopecia areata. Profiled with immunoSEQ multiplex PCR; TCRdb holds only in-frame clones, not every one. The table lists 130,000 or so clones, around 87% of them singletons. The sequencing here drew on CD8+ T cells sorted from blood, taken at week 4, from a patient treated with tofacitinib. All receptors derive from a human donor with alopecia areata. CDR3s include the opening cysteine and the closing phenylalanine or tryptophan. A D gene is named only where the DNA matches it firmly. Size values are once, few and many counts, or a class for expanded clones, and some rows have none.

TRBJ2-3,TRBV19,NA,NA,TGTGCCAGTAGTATAGTTTGGACAGATACGCAGTATTTT,CASSIVWTDTQYF
TRBJ2-3,TRBV5-4,NA,NA,TGTGCCAGCAGCTCGGGGGCCCTCACAGATACGCAGTATTTT,CASSSGALTDTQYF
TRBJ1-2,TRBV29-1,TRBD1,NA,TGCAGCGTTGTGTTGGGGACAGGGCACGCAAACTATGGCTACACCTTC,CSVVLGTGHANYGYTF
TRBJ1-1,TRBV9,NA,NA,TGTGCCAGCAGCGTAGTAGGTTTGGGGAACACTGAAGCTTTCTTT,CASSVVGLGNTEAFF
TRBJ2-7,TRBV4-1,NA,NA,TGCGCCAGCAGCCTAGGGGAAGGAGGGGACTACGAGCAGTACTTC,CASSLGEGGDYEQYF
TRBJ2-5,TRBV27,NA,NA,TGTGCCAGCAGTTTTCACAGTCAAGAGACCCAGTACTTC,CASSFHSQETQYF
TRBJ2-1,TRBV27,NA,NA,TGTGCCAGCAGTTTATCGGGGAATGAGCAGTTCTTC,CASSLSGNEQFF
TRBJ2-7,TRBV4-1,NA,NA,TGCGCCAGCAGCCAAGATCGCTCCTACGAGCAGTACTTC,CASSQDRSYEQYF
TRBJ2-2,TRBV4-1,TRBD1,once,TGCGCCAGCAGCCAAAACAGGGGGAACACCGGGGAGCTGTTTTTT,CASSQNRGNTGELFF
TRBJ2-2,TRBV19,NA,NA,TGTGCCAGTAGTATTTGGCAAGTGAACACCGGGGAGCTGTTTTTT,CASSIWQVNTGELFF
TRBJ2-1,TRBV2,NA,NA,TGTGCCAGCAGTGAAGACCCCGGGACCGTCAATGAGCAGTTCTTC,CASSEDPGTVNEQFF
TRBJ1-5,TRBV9,NA,NA,TGTGCCAGCAGCGTAGGAGGAGAGAATCAGCCCCAGCATTTT,CASSVGGENQPQHF
TRBJ1-2,TRBV6-5,NA,NA,TGTGCCAGCATGCCCGACGGCTACTATGGCTACACCTTC,CASMPDGYYGYTF
TRBJ2-5,TRBV10-3,NA,NA,TGTGCCATCAGTGGAGACCAAGAGACCCAGTACTTC,CAISGDQETQYF
TRBJ2-1,TRBV11-2,TRBD2,NA,TGTGCCAGCAGCCCGACTAGCGGATGGGAGCAGTTCTTC,CASSPTSGWEQFF
TRBJ2-7,TRBV7-9,NA,NA,TGTGCCAGCAGCGGTACCGGGGGACAGAACTACGAGCAGTACTTC,CASSGTGGQNYEQYF
TRBJ1-1,TRBV19,NA,NA,TGTGCCAGTAGTATACTGGAGGGCAGGAGTGAAGCTTTCTTT,CASSILEGRSEAFF
TRBJ2-3,TRBV29-1,NA,NA,TGCAGCGTTGACGAGCAGGGTAGCACAGATACGCAGTATTTT,CSVDEQGSTDTQYF